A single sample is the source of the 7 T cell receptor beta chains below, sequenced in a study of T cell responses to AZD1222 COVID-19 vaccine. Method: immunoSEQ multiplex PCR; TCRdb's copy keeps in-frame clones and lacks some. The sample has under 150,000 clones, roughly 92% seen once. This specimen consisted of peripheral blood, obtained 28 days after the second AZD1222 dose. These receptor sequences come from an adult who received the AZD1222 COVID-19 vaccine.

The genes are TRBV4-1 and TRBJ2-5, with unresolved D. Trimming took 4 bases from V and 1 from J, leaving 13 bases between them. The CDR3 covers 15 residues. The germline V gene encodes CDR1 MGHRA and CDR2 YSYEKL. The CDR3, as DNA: TGCGCCAGCAGCCCAGCCCGCCAGGCCCAAGAGACCCAGTACTTC. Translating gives CASSPARQAQETQYF.

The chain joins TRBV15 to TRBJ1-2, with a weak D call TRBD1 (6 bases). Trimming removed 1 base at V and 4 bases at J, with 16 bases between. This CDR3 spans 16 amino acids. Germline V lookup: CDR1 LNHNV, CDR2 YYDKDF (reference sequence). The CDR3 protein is CATSRALGQPSYGYTF. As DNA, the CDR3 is TGTGCCACCAGCAGAGCCCTCGGACAGCCGAGCTATGGCTACACCTTC. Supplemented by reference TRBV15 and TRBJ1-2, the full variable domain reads DAMVIQNPRYQVTQFGKPVTLSCSQTLNHNVMYWYQQKSSQAPKLLFHYYDKDFNNEADTPDNFQSRRPNTSFCFLDIRSPGLGDTAMYLCATSRALGQPSYGYTFGSGTRLTVV.

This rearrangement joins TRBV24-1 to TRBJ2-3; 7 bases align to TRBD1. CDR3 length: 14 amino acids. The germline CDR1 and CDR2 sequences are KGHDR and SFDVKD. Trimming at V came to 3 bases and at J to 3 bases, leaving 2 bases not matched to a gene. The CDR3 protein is CATSDTGATDTQYF. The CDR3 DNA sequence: TGTGCCACCAGTGATACAGGGGCTACAGATACGCAGTATTTT.

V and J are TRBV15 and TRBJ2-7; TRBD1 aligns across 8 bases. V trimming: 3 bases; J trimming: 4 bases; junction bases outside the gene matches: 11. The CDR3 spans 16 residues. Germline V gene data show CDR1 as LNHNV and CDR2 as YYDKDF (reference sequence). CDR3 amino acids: CATSREGPGTGYEQYF. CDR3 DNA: TGTGCCACCAGCAGGGAAGGACCCGGGACAGGTTACGAGCAGTACTTC.

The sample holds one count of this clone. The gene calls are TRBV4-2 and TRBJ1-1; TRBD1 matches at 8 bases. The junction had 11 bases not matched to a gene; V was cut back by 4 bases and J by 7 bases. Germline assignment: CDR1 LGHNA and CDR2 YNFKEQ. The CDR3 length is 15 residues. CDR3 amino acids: CASSLPQGDLVEAFF. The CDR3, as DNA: TGTGCCAGCAGCCTACCACAGGGGGACTTGGTTGAAGCTTTCTTT.

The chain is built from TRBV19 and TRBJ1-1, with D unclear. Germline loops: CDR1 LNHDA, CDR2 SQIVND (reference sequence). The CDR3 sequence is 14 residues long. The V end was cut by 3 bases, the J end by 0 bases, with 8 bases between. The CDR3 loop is CASSIVNMNTEAFF. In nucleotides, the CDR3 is TGTGCCAGTAGTATCGTGAACATGAACACTGAAGCTTTCTTT.

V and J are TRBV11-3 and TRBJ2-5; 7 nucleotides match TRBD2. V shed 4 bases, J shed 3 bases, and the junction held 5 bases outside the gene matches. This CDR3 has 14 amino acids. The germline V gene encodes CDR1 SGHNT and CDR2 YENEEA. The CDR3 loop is CASSYGGFKETQYF. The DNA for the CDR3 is TGTGCCAGCAGCTACGGGGGGTTCAAAGAGACCCAGTACTTC.